These T cell receptor beta chains were read from a single sample in a study of blood T cell repertoires in COVID-19. Repertoires were generated with immunoSEQ multiplex PCR, while TCRdb's copy carries only in-frame clones and drops some. This table holds 150,000 or so clones, roughly 89% found once. Sample: peripheral blood. Every receptor here comes from a man in his sixties with COVID-19, enrolled during active disease. Each CDR3 is given with its conserved first and last residue. D genes are given only for firm matches. Only some rows state a clone size, as once, few, many or a class for expanded clones.

j_call,v_call,d_call,clone_size,cdr3_nt,cdr3_aa
TRBJ2-7,TRBV6-5,TRBD2,.,TGTGCCAGCAGAGGGAGGGGCACGATATACGAGCAGTACTTC,CASRGRGTIYEQYF
TRBJ2-7,TRBV12-3/TRBV12-4,TRBD2,.,TGTGCCAGCGCGCGGGGGGATTTCTACGAGCAGTACTTC,CASARGDFYEQYF
TRBJ1-5,TRBV28,TRBD1,.,TGTGCCAGCACCTCGGGACAGGGGGCGGGCAATCAGCCCCAGCATTTT,CASTSGQGAGNQPQHF
TRBJ1-4,TRBV5-1,TRBD1,.,TGCGCCAGCAGCGGGGGTGGACTACAGGGGCTTAATGAAAAACTGTTTTTT,CASSGGGLQGLNEKLFF
TRBJ1-5,TRBV20-1,.,medium-sized,TGCAGTGCTAGTACGGCAGGGATCAATCAGCCCCAGCATTTT,CSASTAGINQPQHF
TRBJ1-2,TRBV9,TRBD1,.,TGTGCCAGCAGCGTGTCCGGGACAGGCGTTTATGGCTACACCTTC,CASSVSGTGVYGYTF
TRBJ1-5,TRBV7-2,TRBD1,.,TGTGCCAGCAGCTCGGACAGGAATCAGCCCCAGCATTTT,CASSSDRNQPQHF
TRBJ2-5,TRBV19,.,once,TGTGCCAGTAGTATAGATCTTGGGGCCCTCCAGTACTTC,CASSIDLGALQYF
TRBJ1-2,TRBV6-5,.,.,TGTGCCAGCAGACTGGCCGCGGGTCCCGGGGGCTACACCTTC,CASRLAAGPGGYTF
TRBJ1-4,TRBV9,.,.,TGTGCCAGCAGCGAAGGGTACGGGGAGAGTGAAAAACTGTTTTTT,CASSEGYGESEKLFF
TRBJ2-4,TRBV6-1,.,.,TGTGCCAGCAGTGAACCAGGGCAGGGTTACATTCAGTACTTC,CASSEPGQGYIQYF
TRBJ1-6,TRBV6-5,.,.,TGTGCCAGCAGTTACCTGGGGGCTCGGTCACCCCTCCACTTT,CASSYLGARSPLHF
TRBJ1-4,TRBV12-3/TRBV12-4,.,.,TGTGCCAGCACCTCGGGACAAGCCCCAGGACTGTTTTTT,CASTSGQAPGLFF
TRBJ2-3,TRBV2,TRBD2,.,TGTGCCAGCAGTCAACCCCAAACTAGCGGGGGGACAGATACGCAGTATTTT,CASSQPQTSGGTDTQYF
TRBJ1-2,TRBV20-1,TRBD1,.,TGCAGTGCTAGATACAGGGGTGGCTACACCTTC,CSARYRGGYTF
TRBJ1-6,TRBV28,TRBD1,.,TGTGCCACCCGGGACAGGGAAGGTTGGAATTCACCCCTCCACTTT,CATRDREGWNSPLHF
TRBJ2-7,TRBV7-9,TRBD2,.,TGTGCCAGCAGCTTAGACCAGCGGGGGGGCCACGAGCAGTACTTC,CASSLDQRGGHEQYF
TRBJ1-6,TRBV7-3,TRBD1,few,TGTGCCAGCCAACAGGGGGTAAATTCACCCCTCCACTTT,CASQQGVNSPLHF
TRBJ2-2,TRBV6-6,TRBD1,.,TGTGCCAGCAGTTACCGACAGGGCGACACCGGGGAGCTGTTTTTT,CASSYRQGDTGELFF
TRBJ1-6,TRBV5-1,.,.,TGCGCCAGCAGCGACAGACCTATCAATTCACCCCTCCACTTT,CASSDRPINSPLHF
TRBJ1-2,TRBV7-2,.,.,TGTGCCAGCAGCTTAGTAGGAGGGCACTATGGCTACACCTTC,CASSLVGGHYGYTF
TRBJ1-5,TRBV28,.,.,TGTGCCAGCAGTCCAGGAGGGTCTCAGCCCCAGCATTTT,CASSPGGSQPQHF
TRBJ1-1,TRBV2,.,few,TGTGCCACGGTCTGGGAACAGGGTGTAACTGAAGCTTTCTTT,CATVWEQGVTEAFF
TRBJ2-1,TRBV5-6,TRBD1,once,TGTGCCAGCAGCTTGGAAATCGGGACAGTATTCGGTGAGCAGTTCTTC,CASSLEIGTVFGEQFF
TRBJ2-1,TRBV19,TRBD2,.,TGTGCCAGTAGTGTTCGTGCGGGAGTCTACAATGAGCAGTTCTTC,CASSVRAGVYNEQFF
TRBJ1-1,TRBV11-1,TRBD1,.,TGTGCCAGCAGCCCGAGGACAGGGAGGAACACTGAAGCTTTCTTT,CASSPRTGRNTEAFF
TRBJ2-3,TRBV11-3,.,.,TGTGCCAGCAGCCGAGGGGGGGGGCCCACAGATACGCAGTATTTT,CASSRGGGPTDTQYF
TRBJ1-1,TRBV6-5,TRBD1,.,TGTGCCAGCAGTTATGACAGGGGGTTCGGCACTGAAGCTTTCTTT,CASSYDRGFGTEAFF
TRBJ1-6,TRBV7-3,TRBD1,once,TGTGCCAGCAGCTTAACAGGGGGCTTGGATAATTCACCCCTCCACTTT,CASSLTGGLDNSPLHF
TRBJ2-7,TRBV7-3,.,.,TGTGCCAGCAGCTTAGGGGGCCTTCCCTACGAGCAGTACTTC,CASSLGGLPYEQYF
TRBJ1-2,TRBV19,TRBD1,.,TGTGCCAGTAGTATTCAGGGGGGTAACTATGGCTACACCTTC,CASSIQGGNYGYTF
TRBJ1-1,TRBV30,.,.,TGTGCCTGGAGTGTTTTAGTTGAAGCTTTCTTT,CAWSVLVEAFF
TRBJ1-3,TRBV19,.,.,TGTGCCAGTAGTTTGCAGGACTGGAGAAACACCATATATTTT,CASSLQDWRNTIYF
TRBJ2-1,TRBV19,.,.,TGTGCCACCACGGGAGCCTATGAGCAGTTCTTC,CATTGAYEQFF
TRBJ2-1,TRBV18,TRBD2,.,TGTGCCAGCTCACAGGCGGGGGGGCCCTCTGAGCAGTTCTTC,CASSQAGGPSEQFF
TRBJ1-2,TRBV9,TRBD1,.,TGTGCCAGCAGTGGGACAGCATATGGCTACACCTTC,CASSGTAYGYTF
TRBJ1-2,TRBV29-1,.,.,TGCAGCGTTGAGCCCTCCGGGGGTGCTCTCGGTGGCTACACCTTC,CSVEPSGGALGGYTF
TRBJ2-1,TRBV11-2,TRBD2,few,TGTGCCAGCAGCTTAGGCCCCGTAGCGGGGGGGCGCGATGAGCAGTTCTTC,CASSLGPVAGGRDEQFF
TRBJ2-1,TRBV30,TRBD2,.,TGTGCCTGGAGTGCGAGCGGGGTGAATGAGCAGTTCTTC,CAWSASGVNEQFF
TRBJ1-5,TRBV6-5,.,.,TGTGCCAACGCGCCACCGGGTAGCGAAGACCAGCCCCAGCATTTT,CANAPPGSEDQPQHF
TRBJ2-7,TRBV5-4,TRBD1,.,TGTGCCAGCAGCGGCAGACAGGGGATAACGGGTGAGCAGTACTTC,CASSGRQGITGEQYF
TRBJ2-1,TRBV5-1,TRBD2,.,TGCGCCAGCAGCTTGGGAATGTCTAGCGGCCACAATGAGCAGTTCTTC,CASSLGMSSGHNEQFF
TRBJ2-7,TRBV7-6,TRBD1,.,TGTGCCAGCAGCGCAACAGGGGAAGCCACACGAGAGCAGTACTTC,CASSATGEATREQYF
TRBJ1-2,TRBV29-1,.,.,TGCAGCGTTGTGGGGGGTTCGGATGGCTACACCTTC,CSVVGGSDGYTF
TRBJ1-3,TRBV7-9,.,.,TGTGCCAGCAGCTTAGGAACAGGGCAGTATGGAAACACCATATATTTT,CASSLGTGQYGNTIYF
TRBJ1-1,TRBV9,TRBD1,.,TGTGCCAGCAGCGTATCCACAGGGGGGGCTGAAGCTTTCTTT,CASSVSTGGAEAFF